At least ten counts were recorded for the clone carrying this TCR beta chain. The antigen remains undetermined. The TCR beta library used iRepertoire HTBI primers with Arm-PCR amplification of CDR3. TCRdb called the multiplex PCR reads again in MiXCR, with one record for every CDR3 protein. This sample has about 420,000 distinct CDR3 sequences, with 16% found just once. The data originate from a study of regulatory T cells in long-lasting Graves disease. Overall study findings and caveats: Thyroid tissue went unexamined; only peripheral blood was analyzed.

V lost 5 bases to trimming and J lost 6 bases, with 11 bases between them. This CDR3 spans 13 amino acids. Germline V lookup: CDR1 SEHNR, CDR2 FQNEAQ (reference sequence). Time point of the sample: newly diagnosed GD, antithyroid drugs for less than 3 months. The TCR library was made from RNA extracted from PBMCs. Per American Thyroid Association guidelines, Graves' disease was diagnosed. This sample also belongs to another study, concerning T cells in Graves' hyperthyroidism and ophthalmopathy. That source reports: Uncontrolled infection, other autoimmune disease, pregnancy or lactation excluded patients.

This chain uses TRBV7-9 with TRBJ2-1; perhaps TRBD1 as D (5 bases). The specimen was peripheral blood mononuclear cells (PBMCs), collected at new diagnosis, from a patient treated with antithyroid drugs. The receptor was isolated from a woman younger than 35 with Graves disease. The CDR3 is CASSDTGFNEQFF. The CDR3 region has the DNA TGTGCCAGCAGCGATACAGGATTCAATGAGCAGTTCTTC.